This T cell receptor beta chain was documented in a study of CD8 T cells in ankylosing spondylitis. After removal of 1 base from V and 3 bases from J, the junction contained 5 bases not matched to a gene. Germline CDR1 DFQATT, CDR2 SNEGSKA (reference sequence). The CDR3 extends over 15 amino acids. TCRdb re-called the 5' RACE reads through MiXCR, storing one row per CDR3 protein. The sample has around 300,000 distinct CDR3 sequences, more than 20% seen once; the top ten hold 3.5% to 4.5%. This clonotype has ten or more counts. The chain couples TRBV20-1 to TRBJ1-5, with 8 bases lining up with TRBD1. Sequenced input: blood, either unsorted or a sorted T cell fraction (not recorded which). This TCR derives from a female donor with ankylosing spondylitis or in good health (not recorded which). CDR3 sequence reads: CSARATGVSNQPQHF. In nucleotides, the CDR3 is TGCAGTGCTAGAGCGACAGGGGTGTCCAATCAGCCCCAGCATTTT.